Listed here are 21 T cell receptor beta chains from one sample, sequenced in a study of vaccination and CD4 T cells after COVID-19. The Oncomine TCR Beta short-read assay was applied to DNA of cultured CD4+ T cells. TCRdb reprocessed the PCR reads with MiXCR, giving one entry per CDR3 protein. The sample lists about 4,100 distinct CDR3 sequences, less than 20% occurring once. The antigens these receptors bind are not known. Specified treatment: roughly 10-day PBMC culture with coronavirus spike peptide pools or control peptides (ViraFEST assay). The sequencing sample was made of CD4+ T cells from blood, cultured in vitro. These receptors were obtained from a human donor who had recovered from COVID-19.

This sequence joins TRBV9 and TRBJ1-3; the D gene is possibly TRBD1 (6 bases). Per germline, CDR1 SGDLS and CDR2 YYNGEE. The CDR3 extends over 16 amino acids. V was pared by 4 bases and J by 4 bases, with 18 bases between. The CDR3 DNA follows: TGTGCCAGCAGCACTATACAGGGTTCCCTCGGAAACACCATATATTTT. Its translation is CASSTIQGSLGNTIYF.

The chain recombines TRBV6-5 with TRBJ1-6, with 7 bases lining up with TRBD1. The germline CDR1 and CDR2 sequences are MNHEY and SVGAGI. Trimming cost V 2 bases and J 0 bases; bases outside gene matches: 13. CDR3 size: 20 residues. DNA of the CDR3: TGTGCCAGCAGTTACGGAATAGGGACAGCTCAAAGCTCCTATAATTCACCCCTCCACTTT. Its translation is CASSYGIGTAQSSYNSPLHF.

This clonotype was detected only a few times. The chain couples TRBV5-1 to TRBJ2-5; perhaps D is TRBD1 or TRBD2 (5 bases each). Trimming removed 4 bases from V and 4 bases from J, with 17 bases in between. The V gene's germline CDR1 is SGHRS and CDR2 YFSETQ. This CDR3 is 15 amino acids long. CDR3 bases: TGCGCCAGCAGCCCTGGGACCTTTTATCCAGAGACCCAGTACTTC. Translation: CASSPGTFYPETQYF.

The DNA of the CDR3 is TGTGCCAGCAGCTTAGCCTTGGACAGATATCAGCCCCAGCATTTT. This codes for CASSLALDRYQPQHF. J is TRBJ1-5 and V is TRBV7-8; D might be TRBD1 (6 bases). The CDR3 covers 15 residues. Germline lookup yields CDR1 SGHVS and CDR2 FQNEAQ. Trimming took off 0 bases at V and 5 bases at J, with 11 bases between the two ends.

This clonotype was picked up a small number of times. CDR3 loop: CASSSRGGANTGELFF. CDR3 sequence (DNA): TGTGCCAGCAGTTCAAGGGGGGGGGCGAACACCGGGGAGCTGTTTTTT. This chain joins TRBV6-5 and TRBJ2-2; D might be TRBD2 (7 bases). Deletions cut 4 bases from V and 0 bases from J, with 12 bases between. Germline CDR1 MNHEY, CDR2 SVGAGI. The CDR3 length is 16 residues.

This clonotype is medium-sized (0.01 to 0.1%) in the sample. This chain joins TRBV2 and TRBJ1-1; D perhaps matches TRBD1 (6 bases). The germline V gene encodes CDR1 SNHLY and CDR2 FYNNEI. CDR3 size: 12 residues. The germline V and J ends were trimmed by 6 bases and 7 bases, with 12 bases remaining between them. The CDR3 sequence: CASSPGGSEAFF. CDR3 coding DNA: TGTGCCAGCAGCCCCGGGGGCAGTGAAGCTTTCTTT.

The CDR3, as DNA: TGTGCCAGCAGCTTAAGTCGGGATCAGCCCCAGCATTTT. Protein product: CASSLSRDQPQHF. The J gene is TRBJ1-5, the V gene TRBV5-4; no clear D gene. Germline CDR1 SGHNT, CDR2 YYREEE (reference sequence). V was cut by 2 bases and J by 5 bases, with 8 bases left in between. The CDR3 consists of 13 residues.

This clonotype was counted only a few times. V and J are TRBV7-9 and TRBJ1-3; D gene unclear. This CDR3 is 16 amino acids long. Trimming took off 1 base at V and 0 bases at J, with 10 bases between the two ends. Looked up from germline, CDR1 is SEHNR and CDR2 is FQNEAQ (reference sequence). DNA of the CDR3: TGTGCCAGCAGCTTAGATCCTCTCTACTCTGGAAACACCATATATTTT. Protein: CASSLDPLYSGNTIYF.

This clonotype is labeled as medium-sized. V gene TRBV12-5 combines with J gene TRBJ2-5; D gene unclear. The CDR3 length is 13 residues. Trimming cost V 7 bases and J 4 bases, with 13 bases left between them. In germline, CDR1 is LGHNT, CDR2 FRNRAP. The CDR3 bases are TGTGCTAGTGCCCCTGAGCCTGGAGAGACCCAGTACTTC. Residues: CASAPEPGETQYF.

The chain uses TRBV30 and TRBJ2-3, with D possibly matching TRBD2 (6 bases). Germline V gives CDR1 GTSNPN, CDR2 SVGIG (reference sequence). The CDR3 has 14 amino acids. Trimming pared 1 base from V and 0 bases from J, leaving 8 bases between. This CDR3 reads CAWSEGLSTDTQYF. In DNA form, the CDR3 reads TGTGCCTGGAGTGAGGGACTTAGCACAGATACGCAGTATTTT.

The chain employs TRBV3-1 and TRBJ2-5, with D unresolved. Germline CDR1 LGHDT, CDR2 YNNKEL (reference sequence). The length of the CDR3 is 12 residues. V shed 1 base and J shed 5 bases, with 5 bases lying between them. CDR3 sequence (DNA): TGTGCCAGCAGCCAAGGTGTGGAGACCCAGTACTTC. It specifies CASSQGVETQYF.

In this sample, this clonotype is medium-sized. The CDR3 reads CSALTQGNQPQHF. CDR3 nucleotides: TGCAGTGCTCTTACACAGGGGAATCAGCCCCAGCATTTT. The chain recombines TRBV20-1 with TRBJ1-5; the match to TRBD1 covers 7 bases. Germline V lookup: CDR1 DFQATT, CDR2 SNEGSKA (reference sequence). Trimming at V came to 5 bases and at J to 4 bases, leaving 5 bases not matched to a gene. The CDR3 runs to 13 residues.

This chain uses TRBV6-1 with TRBJ2-6; 7 bases are shared with TRBD1. The J segment lost 4 bases and the V segment lost 6 bases, leaving 15 bases of the junction unmatched. From germline, CDR1 is MNHNS and CDR2 SASEGT. This CDR3 has 18 amino acids. CDR3 residues: CASSPLQGLGSGANVLTF. The CDR3 DNA follows: TGTGCCAGCAGCCCCTTACAGGGGTTAGGGTCCGGGGCCAACGTCCTGACTTTC.

The chain employs TRBV20-1 and TRBJ1-2; D remains ambiguous. The CDR3 totals 12 residues. Germline lookup yields CDR1 DFQATT and CDR2 SNEGSKA (reference sequence). Between the trimmed V and J ends, which lost 6 bases and 6 bases, there was a span of 14 bases. The CDR3 nucleotides are TGCAGTGCGCACGCTTTGGGGAATGGCTACACCTTC. Its protein is CSAHALGNGYTF.

Only a few counts were recorded for this clonotype. The V and J genes are TRBV20-1 and TRBJ1-2; TRBD1 aligns across 8 bases. The germline CDR1 and CDR2 sequences are DFQATT and SNEGSKA (reference sequence). Losses at the gene ends were 3 bases for V and 7 bases for J; bases not matched to a gene: 10. The length of the CDR3 is 14 residues. CDR3 region: CSARHNQGASGYTF. The CDR3 DNA sequence: TGCAGTGCTAGGCATAATCAGGGGGCTAGTGGCTACACCTTC.

This clonotype is labeled as medium-sized. The V call is TRBV2, the J call TRBJ1-2; 7 bases fit TRBD1. The CDR3 runs to 15 residues. Unmatched junction bases numbered 9, after V lost 6 bases and J lost 2 bases. Per the germline V gene, CDR1 is SNHLY and CDR2 is FYNNEI. CDR3 nucleotide sequence: TGTGCCAGCAGCCCCACAGGGGTCCTAAACTATGGCTACACCTTC. The encoded protein is CASSPTGVLNYGYTF.

By share of the sample, this clonotype is medium-sized (0.01 to 0.1%). The chain uses TRBV27 and TRBJ1-1; the match to TRBD1 covers 7 bases. This CDR3 region has 17 residues. Per germline, CDR1 MNHEY and CDR2 SMNVEV (reference sequence). After removal of 0 bases from V and 10 bases from J, the junction contained 17 bases not matched to a gene. CDR3 DNA sequence: TGTGCCAGCAGTTTATCGCGGGCCCCGACAGGGAGATACGTAGCTTTCTTT. Encoded protein: CASSLSRAPTGRYVAFF.

The rearrangement uses TRBV12-3 or TRBV12-4 and TRBJ1-2; D is uncertain. Trimming pared 5 bases from V and 8 bases from J, leaving 12 bases between. The CDR3 covers 12 residues. The CDR3 DNA follows: TGTGCCAGCAGTCGAGCTCTCGGGGGCTACACCTTC. It is translated as CASSRALGGYTF.

The gene calls are TRBV4-2 and TRBJ1-4; 7 positions agree with TRBD1. Germline loops: CDR1 LGHNA, CDR2 YNFKEQ. V was pared by 0 bases and J by 6 bases, with 1 base of the junction left unmatched. There are 14 residues in the CDR3. DNA for the CDR3: TGTGCCAGCAGCCAAGACGACAGGGATGAAAAACTGTTTTTT. It is translated as CASSQDDRDEKLFF.

By its share, this clonotype is medium-sized (0.01 to 0.1%). The CDR3 sequence: CASTAQVGQPQHF. CDR3 in DNA: TGTGCCAGCACCGCTCAGGTAGGGCAGCCCCAGCATTTT. The chain couples TRBV12-3 or TRBV12-4 to TRBJ1-5, with D unresolved. There are 13 residues in the CDR3. The V and J ends lost 7 bases and 7 bases respectively, with 14 bases between them.

This clonotype is deemed medium-sized. V gene TRBV7-6 combines with J gene TRBJ1-1; perhaps TRBD1 as D (6 bases). Germline CDR1 and CDR2: SGHVS and FNYEAQ. This CDR3 spans 12 amino acids. Trimming pared 5 bases from V and 8 bases from J, leaving 12 bases between. CDR3 region: CASSGSGGEAFF. CDR3 DNA: TGTGCCAGCAGCGGGTCGGGGGGCGAAGCTTTCTTT.